Shown below are 20 T cell receptor beta chains from a single sample sequenced in a study of blood T cells in healthy people across ages. A sample-barcoded 5' primer and a J-beta primer mix were used in a second PCR of roughly 7 to 11 cycles. TCRdb re-analysed the 5' RACE reads in MiXCR, keeping a single row per CDR3 protein. Seen here are 600,000 or so distinct CDR3 sequences, around a fifth observed once, and the top ten hold under 4%. Sequenced material: blood. The receptors here all came from a man between 65 and 85 years old in good health.

J is TRBJ2-1 and V is TRBV27, with TRBD2 matching over 12 bases. The J call may not be correct, given that the DNA end is closer to TRBJ2-7. Per the germline V gene, CDR1 is MNHEY and CDR2 is SMNVEV (reference sequence). CDR3 size: 16 residues. DNA for the CDR3: TGTGCCAGCAGTTTATCACGACTAGCGGGAGAGTCGGTGCAGTACTTC. It is translated as CASSLSRLAGESVQYF.

This clonotype was seen at least ten times. The V and J genes are TRBV3-1 and TRBJ2-2; D is perhaps TRBD1 (6 bases). Germline lookup yields CDR1 LGHDT and CDR2 YNNKEL (reference sequence). Between the trimmed V and J ends, which lost 3 bases and 6 bases, there was a span of 8 bases. The CDR3 is 13 amino acids. This CDR3 is CASSHTGSGELFF. For the CDR3, the DNA is TGTGCCAGCAGCCATACAGGGTCCGGGGAGCTGTTTTTT. The whole variable domain, remainder taken from reference TRBV3-1 and TRBJ2-2, is DTAVSQTPKYLVTQMGNDKSIKCEQNLGHDTMYWYKQDSKKFLKIMFSYNNKELIINETVPNRFSPKSPDKAHLNLHINSLELGDSAVYFCASSHTGSGELFFGEGSRLTVL.

The CDR3 here is CASSVSQGAGEKLFF. The DNA for the CDR3 is TGTGCCAGCAGTGTCTCCCAGGGGGCCGGGGAAAAACTGTTTTTT. The gene calls are TRBV25-1 and TRBJ1-4; 8 bases match TRBD1. CDR3 size: 15 residues. V lost 4 bases and J lost 8; bases outside the gene matches: 9. Germline CDR1 is MGHDK and CDR2 is SYGVNS.

This clonotype was observed a few times. The chain joins TRBV20-1 to TRBJ2-3; no reliable D call. Germline V lookup: CDR1 DFQATT, CDR2 SNEGSKA (reference sequence). V was clipped by 0 bases and J by 2 bases, with 6 bases between them. CDR3 length: 13 amino acids. The CDR3 DNA is TGCAGTGCTAGAGAGCCCTACACAGATACGCAGTATTTT. Protein: CSAREPYTDTQYF.

On this clonotype itself: Given the absence of the conserved phenylalanine or tryptophan at the CDR3 end, a read error is likely. V is TRBV7-9 and J is TRBJ2-7; possibly TRBD2 for D (6 bases). The germline V gene encodes CDR1 SEHNR and CDR2 FQNEAQ (reference sequence). Trimming removed 6 bases from V and 3 bases from J, with 18 bases in between. CDR3 size: 15 residues. Here the CDR3 DNA reads TGTGCCAGCAGTTTGGCGACTGGGGGAGGCTACGAGCAGTACCTC. Translation: CASSLATGGGYEQYL.

The V and J genes are TRBV2 and TRBJ2-4; D is possibly TRBD1 (6 bases). Germline loops: CDR1 SNHLY, CDR2 FYNNEI. CDR3 size: 14 residues. Trimming cost V 10 bases and J 5 bases, with 18 bases left between them. Here the CDR3 DNA reads TGTGCCACGGTCACAGGGAAGGGTGAAAACATTCAGTACTTC. Its translation: CATVTGKGENIQYF.

This clonotype has at least ten counts. V and J are TRBV4-3 and TRBJ2-2; 8 nucleotides line up with TRBD2. This CDR3 is 14 amino acids long. V shed 4 bases and J 5 bases; nucleotides not matched to a gene: 3. Germline lookup yields CDR1 LGHNA and CDR2 YSLEER. CDR3 in DNA: TGCGCCAGCAGCCTCTCTAGCGGGACCGGGGAGCTGTTTTTT. Encoded protein: CASSLSSGTGELFF.

This clonotype was observed a few times. The chain combines TRBV28 with TRBJ2-3; 11 nucleotides line up with TRBD2. Germline lookup yields CDR1 MDHEN and CDR2 SYDVKM. With V trimmed by 10 bases and J by 5 bases, 20 bases remained unmatched. The CDR3 has 18 amino acids. CDR3 protein: CATPERGPSGRNIDTQYF. CDR3 bases: TGTGCCACCCCGGAAAGGGGCCCTAGCGGGAGGAATATAGATACGCAGTATTTT.

Worth noting for this clonotype: A read error may produce the germline difference seen at one junction end. The chain uses TRBV5-1 and TRBJ2-5, with D perhaps matching TRBD1 (6 bases). Matching the DNA end better, TRBJ2-1 makes the J call doubtful. This CDR3 has 16 amino acids. Germline V gives CDR1 SGHRS, CDR2 YFSETQ. The CDR3 sequence is CASSLVMTGAYSEQFF. CDR3 bases: TGCGCCAGCAGCTTGGTCATGACAGGTGCCTACAGTGAGCAGTTCTTC.

This clonotype was detected a few times. The CDR3 region is CASSTDGTFGNEQFF. As DNA, the CDR3 is TGTGCCAGCAGTACTGACGGGACTTTTGGCAATGAGCAGTTCTTC. This chain connects TRBV28 to TRBJ2-5; weak D call: TRBD2 (6 bases). The DNA end favors TRBJ2-1, so the J call may be wrong. Germline V gives CDR1 MDHEN, CDR2 SYDVKM. The CDR3 has 15 residues.

Many counts were recorded for this clonotype. The chain recombines TRBV7-8 with TRBJ2-7; a possible D gene is TRBD1 (6 bases). Trimming shortened V by 0 bases and J by 6 bases, and 9 bases separated the two germline ends. The germline V gene encodes CDR1 SGHVS and CDR2 FQNEAQ. This CDR3 is built from 13 residues. CDR3 in amino acids: CASSLAGTLEQYF. CDR3 nucleotide sequence: TGTGCCAGCAGCTTAGCGGGGACACTCGAGCAGTACTTC.

Only a few counts were recorded for this clonotype. The chain employs TRBV20-1 and TRBJ2-1, with 9 bases that match TRBD1. The CDR3 extends over 16 amino acids. Germline assignment: CDR1 DFQATT and CDR2 SNEGSKA (reference sequence). Germline trimming cut 3 bases from V and 6 bases from J; bases unmatched to any gene: 12. CDR3 protein: CSARKKRGQGSNEQFF. CDR3 nucleotides: TGCAGTGCTAGGAAGAAGAGGGGACAGGGTTCCAATGAGCAGTTCTTC.

The sample holds many counts of this clonotype. The V and J genes are TRBV5-5 and TRBJ2-7, with 7 bases aligning to TRBD1. The junction had 10 bases not matched to a gene; V was cut back by 4 bases and J by 3 bases. Germline V gives CDR1 SGHKS, CDR2 YYEKEE (reference sequence). CDR3 length: 15 amino acids. The DNA of the CDR3 is TGTGCCAGCAGCACGGCCGGGACAGCAGACTACGAGCAGTACTTC. Translation gives CASSTAGTADYEQYF.

The chain joins TRBV2 to TRBJ1-4; D call uncertain. Germline V gene data show CDR1 as SNHLY and CDR2 as FYNNEI. This CDR3 region has 15 residues. V was trimmed by 2 bases and J by 4 bases, leaving 11 bases between them. In nucleotides, the CDR3 is TGTGCCAGCAGTGAATACCCTACCAGTAATGAAAAACTGTTTTTT. Its translation: CASSEYPTSNEKLFF.

The chain joins TRBV3-1 to TRBJ2-5, with a possible D match to TRBD1 (5 bases). This CDR3 region has 15 residues. Deletions cut 3 bases from V and 0 bases from J, with 11 bases between. Germline-derived CDR1 and CDR2 are LGHDT and YNNKEL (reference sequence). CDR3 amino acids: CASSQVQANQETQYF. The CDR3 nucleotides are TGTGCCAGCAGCCAGGTACAGGCTAACCAAGAGACCCAGTACTTC.

This clonotype was seen at least ten times. The chain carries TRBV10-3 and TRBJ2-5; TRBD1 or TRBD2 may be the D gene (5 bases each). V was trimmed by 6 bases and J by 5 bases, leaving 10 bases between them. This CDR3 comprises 12 residues. In germline, CDR1 is ENHRY, CDR2 SYGVKD. The CDR3 loop reads CAISYEGETQYF. The CDR3 DNA follows: TGTGCCATCAGCTACGAGGGGGAGACCCAGTACTTC.

V and J are TRBV20-1 and TRBJ2-1; 9 bases are shared with TRBD2. This CDR3 spans 17 amino acids. The junction had 6 bases not matched to a gene; V was cut back by 0 bases and J by 0 bases. The V gene's germline CDR1 is DFQATT and CDR2 SNEGSKA (reference sequence). The CDR3 DNA follows: TGCAGTGCTAGAGATCTTGCGGGAGGGTACTCCTACAATGAGCAGTTCTTC. Translating it yields CSARDLAGGYSYNEQFF.

V usage is TRBV28 and J usage is TRBJ2-3; 13 nucleotides agree with TRBD2. Germline CDR1 is MDHEN and CDR2 is SYDVKM. The V and J ends lost 6 bases and 6 bases, in that order; junction bases with no gene match: 6. CDR3 length: 15 amino acids. The CDR3 sequence is CASSPTTSGRDTQYF. The CDR3 nucleotides are TGTGCCAGCAGCCCGACGACTAGCGGGAGGGATACGCAGTATTTT.

Of note for this clonotype: The junction does not match germline at one end; this may be a read error. This chain uses TRBV20-1 with TRBJ2-7; D remains unclear. The V gene's germline CDR1 is DFQATT and CDR2 SNEGSKA (reference sequence). The CDR3 contains 13 residues. CDR3 in amino acids: CNAKPGGNYEQYF. CDR3 nucleotide sequence: TGCAATGCTAAGCCGGGCGGAAACTACGAGCAGTACTTC.

The V gene is TRBV3-1, the J gene TRBJ1-4; TRBD1 matches at 9 bases. This CDR3 region has 15 residues. J lost 5 bases, V lost 1 base, and 2 bases had no gene match. In germline, CDR1 is LGHDT, CDR2 YNNKEL (reference sequence). In DNA, the CDR3 is TGTGCCAGCAGCCAAGGGGGACAGGGCAATGAAAAACTGTTTTTT. It codes for CASSQGGQGNEKLFF.